Many counts were recorded for the clone carrying this T cell receptor (beta chain). This record comes from a study of T cells in Graves' hyperthyroidism and ophthalmopathy. Template material for amplifying TCR beta CDR3 regions consisted of RNA transcripts. With the HTBI primer set, the TCR CDR3 went through a first round of RT-PCR. One entry per CDR3 protein results from TCRdb running MiXCR on the multiplex PCR reads. Of 300,000 to 350,000 distinct CDR3 sequences in the sample, approximately 13% were seen once. V gave up 3 bases and J gave up 4 bases; unmatched junction bases: 5. CDR3 length equals 14 residues. CDR1 DFQATT and CDR2 SNEGSKA come from the germline V gene (reference sequence).

The sample taken for sequencing was blood. This sequence originates from a woman in her 30s with Graves' hyperthyroidism. The chain joins TRBV20-1 to TRBJ2-3, with TRBD2 matching over 9 bases. The CDR3 region is CSASVSGSADTQYF. Written as DNA, the CDR3 is TGCAGTGCTAGCGTTAGCGGGAGTGCAGATACGCAGTATTTT.